The source of this T cell receptor beta chain is a study of T cell responses to AZD1222 COVID-19 vaccine. Details on this clone: The antigen is unknown.

Study-wide results and caveats: A reported finding is that nearly half of spike-specific TCRs target unmutated variant regions.

Clones were sequenced by immunoSEQ multiplex PCR, and TCRdb holds only the in-frame ones, with some missing. The sample has 120,000 to 150,000 clones, 85% to 90% seen once. Sequenced material: peripheral blood, taken 28 days after the second AZD1222 dose. This clonotype originated in an adult who received the AZD1222 COVID-19 vaccine.

This CDR3 is CASKGQKTMNTEAFF. The CDR3 DNA reads TGTGCCAGTAAAGGACAGAAGACCATGAACACTGAAGCTTTCTTT. The chain links TRBV19 to TRBJ1-1; possible D gene TRBD1, 6 bases. The V end lost 7 bases, the J end lost 0 bases, and 15 bases lay between the germline ends. Germline CDR1 is LNHDA and CDR2 is SQIVND (reference sequence). There are 15 residues in the CDR3.